This entry is about one T cell receptor beta chain. Its antigen is undetermined. With 7 bases removed from V and 0 bases from J, the gap between germline ends came to 9 bases. The CDR3 sequence is 13 residues long. Germline V gives CDR1 ENHRY, CDR2 SYGVKD. Assay: immunoSEQ multiplex PCR; the TCRdb copy retains only in-frame clones and omits some. The sample gives about 29,000 clones, nearly 80% of which show up once; 20% to 25% is in the top ten. CD4+ T cells from unexposed donors were obtained before the COVID-19 pandemic (2011-2018). After around nine days of culture, CD4+ T cells were isolated. Unexposed-donor CD4+ T cells were probed with SARS-CoV-2 S/N and four cold-coronavirus spikes, cells permitting. About 2 million PBMCs per well were cultured with around 9.9 IU/ml IL-2. This sample is part of a study of CD4 T cells in relation to SARS-CoV-2 and coronaviruses. Overall study: ViraFEST: roughly 10-day antigen culture of PBMCs, then TCR beta CDR3 sequencing. Negative control cultures got HIV-1 Nef peptides or no peptide.

The specimen sequenced was CD4+ T cells from PBMCs, cultured in vitro. The chain recombines TRBV10-3 with TRBJ2-5, with D hard to call. The receptor was derived from a human donor in good health. The CDR3 DNA follows: TGTGCCATCAAGTCGGAGTACCAAGAGACCCAGTACTTC. Translating gives CAIKSEYQETQYF.